The 12 T cell receptor beta chains presented below share a single source sample, sequenced in a study of blood T cells in healthy people across ages. Primed by a sample-barcoded 5' primer and a J-beta primer mix, a second PCR proceeded for about 7 to 11 cycles. One entry per CDR3 protein results from TCRdb running MiXCR on the 5' RACE reads. The table has more than 500,000 distinct CDR3 sequences, over 25% seen once. This same sample was also taken into another study, of T cells of mothers and their children.

Sequenced material: blood. Receptors were obtained from a boy between 2 and 10 years old in good health.

The rearrangement joins TRBV12-3 or TRBV12-4 to TRBJ2-1, with 13 nucleotides matching TRBD2. CDR3 length: 15 residues. The J segment lost 6 bases and the V segment lost 6 bases, leaving 5 bases of the junction unmatched. This chain's CDR3 is CASRVGLAGVNEQFF. CDR3 coding DNA: TGTGCCAGCAGGGTCGGACTAGCGGGGGTCAATGAGCAGTTCTTC.

This chain connects TRBV18 to TRBJ2-1; the D gene is possibly TRBD2 (5 bases). Near its end, the DNA agrees better with TRBJ2-5, so the J call may be wrong. Per the germline V gene, CDR1 is KGHSH and CDR2 is LQKENI. This CDR3 spans 14 amino acids. CDR3 in DNA: TGTGCCAGCTCACCACCGTCGAGGGCGGGGACCCAGTACTTC. As protein: CASSPPSRAGTQYF.

This clonotype turned up a few times. The chain is built from TRBV7-3 and TRBJ2-3; no definite D call. Trimming pared 5 bases from V and 5 bases from J, leaving 11 bases between. CDR1 SGHTA and CDR2 FQGTGA come from the germline V gene. The CDR3 runs 13 residues. The CDR3 loop reads CASSPSVGDTQYF. CDR3 in DNA: TGTGCCAGCAGCCCCTCAGTAGGAGATACGCAGTATTTT.

The genes are TRBV6-5 and TRBJ2-4, with 14 bases identical to TRBD2. From germline, CDR1 is MNHEY and CDR2 SVGAGI. This CDR3 is built from 17 residues. V dropped 4 bases and J dropped 2; count of bases not matched to a gene: 4. CDR3 sequence: CASSFRLAGGPKNIQYF. For the CDR3, the DNA is TGTGCCAGCAGTTTTAGACTAGCGGGAGGGCCCAAAAACATTCAGTACTTC.

The V gene is TRBV6-1, the J gene TRBJ2-5, with 9 bases fitting TRBD2. Germline values: CDR1 MNHNS, CDR2 SASEGT. The V gene end was trimmed by 10 bases and the J gene end by 5 bases; junction bases not matched to a gene: 17. This CDR3 has 16 amino acids. The CDR3 DNA sequence: TGTGCCATTGATACCATAGGTGCGGGAGGGAGGGAGACCCAGTACTTC. Its protein is CAIDTIGAGGRETQYF.

This clonotype was detected a few times. The chain has TRBV29-1 and TRBJ2-5; 8 positions agree with TRBD2. Germline V gene sequence: CDR1 SQVTM, CDR2 ANQGSEA. The CDR3 has 17 amino acids. V trimming: 7 bases; J trimming: 0 bases; junction bases outside the gene matches: 16. Written as DNA, the CDR3 is TGCAGCGAAAACTGCGGGATGAAACTAGCGGACCAAGAGACCCAGTACTTC. Translating it yields CSENCGMKLADQETQYF.

CDR3 nucleotide sequence: TGTGCCAGCAGCTTTCCTGCGGGTAAAGAGACCCAGTACTTC. Amino acid sequence: CASSFPAGKETQYF. The gene calls are TRBV5-5 and TRBJ2-5, with D possibly TRBD2 on 5 matching bases. This CDR3 has 14 residues. Trimming cost V 2 bases and J 3 bases, with 11 bases left between them. Germline-derived CDR1 and CDR2 are SGHKS and YYEKEE (reference sequence).

In its sample, this clonotype was seen a few times. The chain recombines TRBV2 with TRBJ1-1; 7 nucleotides line up with TRBD1. Trimming cost V 11 bases and J 4 bases; bases outside gene matches: 7. This CDR3 has 12 amino acids. Germline CDR1 is SNHLY and CDR2 is FYNNEI. The CDR3 sequence: CAGTTGPTEAFF. The CDR3 DNA reads as TGTGCCGGCACGACAGGGCCCACTGAAGCTTTCTTT.

This clonotype was observed many times. The genes are TRBV7-2 and TRBJ2-2, with a weak D call TRBD2 (6 bases). Trimming left V 5 bases short and J 7 bases short, with 14 bases between. CDR1 and CDR2 from the germline V gene are SGHTA and FQGNSA. This CDR3 spans 14 amino acids. The CDR3 spells CASSLMGLYGELFF. CDR3 coding DNA: TGTGCCAGCAGCCTGATGGGACTCTACGGGGAGCTGTTTTTT.

This clonotype was counted only a few times. The chain recombines TRBV11-2 with TRBJ2-1, with 10 bases that match TRBD2. The CDR3 spans 16 residues. CDR1 and CDR2 (germline): SGHAT, FQNNGV. J was trimmed by 4 bases and V by 4 bases; bases with no gene match: 7. DNA for the CDR3: TGTGCCAGCAGCTCAGAGAGCGGGGGGGCTTACAATGAGCAGTTCTTC. Its protein product is CASSSESGGAYNEQFF.

This clonotype occurred a few times. The genes are TRBV7-9 and TRBJ2-5; unclear D gene. The J call is in doubt because the DNA end fits TRBJ2-1 better. The germline V gene encodes CDR1 SEHNR and CDR2 FQNEAQ (reference sequence). The CDR3 is 17 residues long. The chain's CDR3 is CASSLGKTLEYGNEQFF. The CDR3, as DNA: TGTGCCAGCAGCTTAGGAAAAACCTTGGAATACGGCAATGAGCAGTTCTTC.

In its sample, this clonotype was seen a few times. The V call is TRBV6-1, the J call TRBJ2-5; 10 bases fit TRBD2. The germline gives CDR1 MNHNS, CDR2 SASEGT. V gave up 6 bases and J gave up 0 bases; unmatched junction bases: 7. The CDR3 is 16 amino acids. The CDR3, as DNA: TGTGCCAGCAGGATTTTAGCGGGGGGTAACCAAGAGACCCAGTACTTC. Its translation is CASRILAGGNQETQYF.